This T cell receptor (beta chain) emerged from a study of blood T cell repertoires in COVID-19. Study context: Material from acute and convalescent COVID-19 was sourced from the United States, Italy and Spain. T cells, B-cell-depleted T cells, or PBMCs supplied cDNA or gDNA.

Per the study methods: It was from reference gene primer amplification that nucleated cell counts were estimated. Some clones are missing from TCRdb's copy, which holds only in-frame ones; the method was immunoSEQ multiplex PCR. D and trimming were read from the DNA, whereas the V and J calls and clone size are those reported in that table. The table has about 120,000 clones, about two thirds seen once. This CDR3 spans 19 amino acids. Germline CDR1 reads KGHSH; CDR2 reads LQKENI. Trimming left V 3 bases short and J 5 bases short, with 23 bases between. The V call is TRBV18, the J call TRBJ1-6; possible D gene TRBD1, 5 bases. The TCR originated in a human donor with acute or convalescent COVID-19. The donor label of this sample is uncertain. The sample was peripheral blood. The CDR3 DNA reads TGTGCCAGCTCACCCACCCCCGACGTGGGGGGTCGGAATAATTCACCCCTCCACTTT. Its translation is CASSPTPDVGGRNNSPLHF.